Presented here are 25 T cell receptor beta chains from one specimen sequenced in a study of shared clonotypes between healthy human individuals (TCRdb year 2020). The library was generated by the immunoSEQ multiplex PCR assay. What TCRdb holds here is the immuneACCESS table cut down to in-frame rearrangements. Part of the clones is not present; checked against another copy, under half of the missing clones reflect an unresolved V gene, and the others are unexplained. The sample table contains about 510,000 clones; only one count was recorded for 90% to 96% of them. The top ten clonotypes cover about 0.064% of the sample. Material for sequencing was naive CD4+ T cells sorted from blood. Read against the paper, the sample's cell subset or site label means: CD45RA+ positively selected. The receptors were gathered from a woman in her 30s in good health.

The V call is TRBV6-6, the J call TRBJ2-7, with D maybe TRBD1 (5 bases). There are 14 residues in the CDR3. Germline loops: CDR1 MNHNY, CDR2 SVGAGI (reference sequence). The V and J ends lost 5 bases and 4 bases respectively, with 15 bases between them. The CDR3 nucleotides are TGTGCCAGCAGTCCGGACATCACGACATACGAGCAGTACTTC. This translates into CASSPDITTYEQYF.

The chain combines TRBV11-3 with TRBJ2-7, with 11 bases that match TRBD2. After removal of 3 bases from V and 2 bases from J, the junction contained 3 bases not matched to a gene. The CDR3 covers 15 residues. The germline CDR1 and CDR2 sequences are SGHNT and YENEEA. The CDR3 is CASSFPGLAAYEQYF. CDR3 sequence (DNA): TGTGCCAGCAGCTTCCCGGGACTAGCGGCCTACGAGCAGTACTTC.

The chain uses TRBV18 and TRBJ1-1, with TRBD1 identical over 9 bases. J lost 0 bases, V lost 5 bases, and 4 bases had no gene match. CDR1 is KGHSH and CDR2 is LQKENI in the germline V gene. The CDR3 is 15 residues long. In DNA form, the CDR3 reads TGTGCCAGCTCAGCGGGACAGGGCATGAACACTGAAGCTTTCTTT. It is translated as CASSAGQGMNTEAFF. The full variable domain, with the rest looked up from reference TRBV18 and TRBJ1-1, is NAGVMQNPRHLVRRRGQEARLRCSPMKGHSHVYWYRQLPEEGLKFMVYLQKENIIDESGMPKERFSAEFPKEGPSILRIQQVVRGDSAAYFCASSAGQGMNTEAFFGQGTRLTVV.

V gene TRBV11-3 combines with J gene TRBJ2-7, with 7 nucleotides matching TRBD2. V lost 3 bases, J lost 3 bases, and 5 bases stayed unmatched. Germline CDR1 SGHNT, CDR2 YENEEA. The CDR3 loop spans 14 amino acids. This CDR3 is CASSFSLADYEQYF. The CDR3 nucleotides read TGTGCCAGCAGCTTCAGTCTAGCGGACTACGAGCAGTACTTC.

This chain links TRBV10-3 with TRBJ1-5, with D possibly TRBD1 on 5 matching bases. CDR1 and CDR2 (germline): ENHRY, SYGVKD. V lost 8 bases to trimming and J lost 3 bases, with 14 bases between them. The CDR3 consists of 14 residues. The CDR3 sequence: CAIAPGGVNQPQHF. CDR3 DNA: TGTGCCATCGCCCCTGGGGGGGTCAATCAGCCCCAGCATTTT.

The DNA for the CDR3 is TGTGCCAGCAACCCGGCCAGGGGAAGGTCCGGGGAGCTGTTTTTT. Protein sequence: CASNPARGRSGELFF. The chain couples TRBV28 to TRBJ2-2, with D perhaps TRBD1 (6 bases). This CDR3 contains 15 residues. Looked up from germline, CDR1 is MDHEN and CDR2 is SYDVKM. V was clipped by 7 bases and J by 6 bases, with 18 bases between them.

The chain links TRBV30 to TRBJ2-7; tentatively, D is TRBD1 (6 bases). Trimming pared 1 base from V and 4 bases from J, leaving 14 bases between. The germline CDR1 and CDR2 sequences are GTSNPN and SVGIG (reference sequence). The CDR3 covers 14 residues. The CDR3 spells CAWSGGHLIYEQYF. The CDR3 DNA follows: TGTGCCTGGAGTGGGGGACACCTAATTTACGAGCAGTACTTC.

The chain is built from TRBV14 and TRBJ2-4; 11 nucleotides line up with TRBD2. CDR1 and CDR2 from the germline V gene are SGHDN and FVKESK. The CDR3 is 15 amino acids. After removal of 5 bases from V and 5 bases from J, the junction contained 5 bases not matched to a gene. The CDR3 sequence: CASSSLAGVENIQYF. As DNA, the CDR3 is TGTGCCAGCAGCTCACTAGCGGGAGTTGAAAACATTCAGTACTTC.

This clone appeared once. CDR3 DNA sequence: TGCAGCGCCCGTCCGCGGGAGGGCCTGTCCTACAATGAGCAGTTCTTC. This translates into CSARPREGLSYNEQFF. V gene TRBV29-1 combines with J gene TRBJ2-1, with TRBD2 matching over 9 bases. The J segment lost 1 base and the V segment lost 7 bases, leaving 11 bases of the junction unmatched. In germline, CDR1 is SQVTM, CDR2 ANQGSEA. There are 16 residues in the CDR3.

The genes are TRBV5-5 and TRBJ1-4; 8 bases are a match to TRBD1. The V and J ends lost 6 bases and 8 bases, in that order; junction bases with no gene match: 0. The germline V gene has CDR1 SGHKS and CDR2 YYEKEE (reference sequence). This CDR3 has 11 amino acids. The CDR3 DNA sequence: TGTGCCAGCACAGGGGGCGAAAAACTGTTTTTT. Translating it yields CASTGGEKLFF.

The chain is built from TRBV28 and TRBJ2-5; weak D call: TRBD2 (7 bases). The better agreement between TRBJ2-7 and the DNA end casts doubt on the J call. Germline lookup yields CDR1 MDHEN and CDR2 SYDVKM. This CDR3 region has 15 residues. The chain's CDR3 is CASSPGEGGDYEQYF. The CDR3, as DNA: TGTGCCAGCAGTCCAGGGGAGGGTGGTGACTACGAGCAGTACTTC.

V and J are TRBV5-1 and TRBJ2-7; no definite D call. The CDR3 is 15 amino acids. The germline V gene has CDR1 SGHRS and CDR2 YFSETQ. V dropped 0 bases and J dropped 3 bases, with 13 bases sitting between them. The DNA of the CDR3 is TGCGCCAGCAGCTTGGCTGTGGCAGCCGTCTACGAGCAGTACTTC. Its translation is CASSLAVAAVYEQYF.

The rearrangement joins TRBV19 to TRBJ2-5, with 7 bases identical to TRBD1. The V gene's germline CDR1 is LNHDA and CDR2 SQIVND (reference sequence). There are 14 residues in the CDR3. V was pared by 5 bases and J by 4 bases, with 7 bases of the junction left unmatched. In nucleotides, the CDR3 is TGTGCCAGTAGTCCTGACAGGGCTGGAGAGACCCAGTACTTC. Protein: CASSPDRAGETQYF.

The rearrangement uses TRBV6-6 and TRBJ2-5; 12 bases map to TRBD2. The V segment lost 5 bases and the J segment 1 base; nucleotides outside the gene matches: 2. CDR3 size: 15 residues. CDR1 is MNHNY and CDR2 is SVGAGI in the germline V gene (reference sequence). The CDR3 protein is CASSRTSGVQETQYF. The CDR3 nucleotides read TGTGCCAGCAGTCGGACTAGCGGGGTCCAAGAGACCCAGTACTTC.

This chain connects TRBV28 to TRBJ1-5; 7 bases line up with TRBD1. This CDR3 spans 15 amino acids. V lost 4 bases and J lost 2; bases outside the gene matches: 5. CDR1 is MDHEN and CDR2 is SYDVKM in the germline V gene. The CDR3: CASSSGQEGNQPQHF. The CDR3 DNA sequence: TGTGCCAGCAGTTCTGGACAGGAGGGCAATCAGCCCCAGCATTTT.

The chain couples TRBV29-1 to TRBJ2-1; 8 bases agree with TRBD2. Germline V CDR1 and CDR2: SQVTM, ANQGSEA. This CDR3 contains 15 residues. V gave up 4 bases and J gave up 4 bases; unmatched junction bases: 9. In nucleotides, the CDR3 is TGCAGCGTTGTTGCGGCTAGCGGGCAATACAATGAGCAGTTCTTC. It translates to CSVVAASGQYNEQFF.

The gene calls are TRBV2 and TRBJ2-1; D is undetermined. Germline loops: CDR1 SNHLY, CDR2 FYNNEI. Trimming took off 7 bases at V and 5 bases at J, with 9 bases between the two ends. The length of the CDR3 is 12 residues. Here the CDR3 reads CASTINNNEQFF. DNA of the CDR3: TGTGCCAGCACTATAAATAACAATGAGCAGTTCTTC.

This chain uses TRBV10-3 with TRBJ2-1; 7 bases align to TRBD1. After removal of 8 bases from V and 12 bases from J, the junction contained 10 bases not matched to a gene. This CDR3 spans 12 amino acids. Germline V gene sequence: CDR1 ENHRY, CDR2 SYGVKD. The CDR3 DNA is TGTGCCATCGCCCGACAGGGTATCGTGCAGTTCTTC. Translated, it gives CAIARQGIVQFF.

This sequence joins TRBV25-1 and TRBJ2-1; D gene ambiguous. CDR1 MGHDK and CDR2 SYGVNS come from the germline V gene. Trimming took 2 bases from V and 3 from J, leaving 8 bases between them. The CDR3 loop spans 14 amino acids. The CDR3 spells CASSEPGNYNEQFF. The CDR3 DNA sequence: TGTGCCAGCAGTGAACCGGGCAACTACAATGAGCAGTTCTTC. Together with reference TRBV25-1 and TRBJ2-1, the CDR3 gives the full variable domain: EADIYQTPRYLVIGTGKKITLECSQTMGHDKMYWYQQDPGMELHLIHYSYGVNSTEKGDLSSESTVSRIRTEHFPLTLESARPSHTSQYLCASSEPGNYNEQFFGPGTRLTVL.

V is TRBV7-2 and J is TRBJ1-5, with 8 bases matching TRBD1. J lost 2 bases, V lost 0 bases, and 3 bases had no gene match. The CDR3 extends over 16 amino acids. Germline loops: CDR1 SGHTA, CDR2 FQGNSA. The CDR3 bases are TGTGCCAGCAGCTTAGCTTCAGGGGGCCGCAATCAGCCCCAGCATTTT. Amino acid sequence: CASSLASGGRNQPQHF.

The rearrangement uses TRBV14 and TRBJ1-1; tentative D call: TRBD1 (5 bases). Trimming took off 8 bases at V and 5 bases at J, with 12 bases between the two ends. The CDR3 has 12 amino acids. The germline gives CDR1 SGHDN, CDR2 FVKESK. In DNA form, the CDR3 reads TGTGCCAGCGCTGACAGTGGGACTGAAGCTTTCTTT. It specifies CASADSGTEAFF.

The genes are TRBV5-1 and TRBJ2-1; D gene uncertain. The CDR3 sequence is 11 residues long. The germline V and J ends were trimmed by 4 bases and 8 bases, with 7 bases remaining between them. The germline gives CDR1 SGHRS, CDR2 YFSETQ. The CDR3 is CASSGEYEQFF. The CDR3 DNA reads TGCGCCAGCAGCGGTGAATATGAGCAGTTCTTC. The full variable domain, in which reference TRBV5-1 and TRBJ2-1 provide the parts outside the CDR3, is KAGVTQTPRYLIKTRGQQVTLSCSPISGHRSVSWYQQTPGQGLQFLFEYFSETQRNKGNFPGRFSGRQFSNSRSEMNVSTLELGDSALYLCASSGEYEQFFGPGTRLTVL.

The gene calls are TRBV14 and TRBJ2-1; the D is unclear. V lost 1 base and J 9 bases, leaving 10 bases between the germline ends. Germline V gene sequence: CDR1 SGHDN, CDR2 FVKESK. This CDR3 spans 13 amino acids. The DNA of the CDR3 is TGTGCCAGCAGCCAAGGGGTTTACGGTGAGCAGTTCTTC. This encodes CASSQGVYGEQFF.

This sequence joins TRBV20-1 and TRBJ2-1; D gene uncertain. The CDR3 is made up of 11 amino acids. Germline CDR1 DFQATT, CDR2 SNEGSKA (reference sequence). V dropped 2 bases and J dropped 10 bases, with 9 bases sitting between them. CDR3 amino acids: CSARLRWEQFF. The CDR3 DNA follows: TGCAGTGCTAGACTGCGTTGGGAGCAGTTCTTC.

This clone was counted a few times. The CDR3 region has the DNA TGTGCCAGCAGTTTCACGGCAGGGGGATATGGCTACACCTTC. Residues: CASSFTAGGYGYTF. The V and J genes are TRBV28 and TRBJ1-2, with 7 bases identical to TRBD1. Germline CDR1 and CDR2: MDHEN and SYDVKM. CDR3 length equals 14 residues. With 3 bases clipped from V and 5 bases from J, the junction kept 6 bases outside the gene matches.